Sequencing of this T cell receptor (beta chain) was carried out in a study of beta chain features in type 1 diabetes (dated by TCRdb to the late 2010s). Concerning the study at large: No differences in mean age, gender distribution, total cell number or subset yield were found between patients and healthy donors. Regulatory and stem cell-like memory subsets were isolated from only 8 patients and about eight healthy donors, whereas naive and central memory subsets came from all 28 donors. In the study, recently diagnosed type 1 diabetes patients and matched healthy donors were compared on the TCRB repertoires of their sorted circulating CD4+ T cell subsets. Across all samples, roughly 110,000,000 sorted cells were examined, and cell number per subset correlated strongly with RNA yield. The paper as a whole reports these results and caveats: In all four CD4+ subsets, TCRB CDR3 length was moderately but significantly shorter in type 1 diabetes patients. Because cDNA was sequenced instead of genomic DNA, highly expressing activated cells could be over-represented, though the groups showed no difference in activation or CD3 levels. Naive, central memory and regulatory TCRB repertoires appeared to be more similar among patients than among healthy donors. Shorter templates might be favored by PCR, yet because patient and control samples were amplified and corrected together, any such skew would affect both groups equally. Because the HLA sub-analyses included only small numbers of individuals, any influence of HLA type on TCRB rearrangement was left unresolved. At VDJ recombination sites, type 1 diabetes patients had fewer insertions and more deleted nucleotides, which implies abnormalities in thymic rearrangement.

A few counts support this clone. Its antigen target is currently unknown. No base quality values were provided; no much bigger clone lies one nucleotide off. The High Capacity cDNA Reverse Transcription Kit was used to reverse transcribe all of the isolated RNA, meaning that expressed TCRB transcripts were what got sequenced. Deep immunoSEQ sequencing was performed on naive, central memory and regulatory T cell samples, with an average of approximately 3.9 million total reads per sample. After sorted cells were lysed in RLT buffer, RNA was extracted with DNase-treated RNeasy Micro or Mini kits, with the choice depending on cell number. To prevent cross-contamination, each cell subset was processed individually, whereas patient and healthy donor samples were processed jointly. The immunoSEQ multiplex PCR was used to amplify TCRB sequences from cDNA, generating 87-bp fragments that spanned the CDR3 region. Sequencing of the amplicons was performed on the Illumina HiSeq platform. The authors' analysis ran thus. PCR bias was computationally corrected using synthetic template baselines, reads within Hamming distance 2 were collapsed, and singletons that could not be merged were discarded. Reads were aligned against IMGT to assign V, D and J genes, CDR3 length and insertions or deletions at six rearrangement sites. Clonotype counts were normalized to sorted cell number within each subset before computing true diversity and Gini coefficients with the tcR R package. The overlap coefficient, calculated on TCRB nucleotide sequences, was used to measure repertoire sharing. As a proxy for the pre-selection repertoire, out-of-frame TCRB sequences from naive cells were analyzed. Not all clones reach the TCRdb copy of this immuneACCESS table, which keeps in-frame sequences only. Checked studies attribute under half of the gap to unresolved V genes and leave the rest unexplained. Clone size and V and J calls were adopted from that table, with D and trimming inferred from the DNA. Within this sample are around 430,000 clones, with approximately 28% of them counted one time only. The ten largest account for about 0.065% of the sample.

Each donor gave one peripheral blood draw, approximately 100 mL on average, collected into heparinised tubes. A BD FACSAria II was used to sort naive, central memory, regulatory and stem cell-like memory CD4+ T cells with a panel that included CD45RO, CCR7, CD25, CD127, CD95 and CD27. All sorted populations exceeded 95% purity. PBMCs were isolated immediately by Lymphoprep density gradient centrifugation and stained directly without culture. To minimize batch effects, samples were stained and sorted in pairs, one healthy donor with one patient per experiment. CDR1 and CDR2 (GTSNPN, SVGIG) derive from the germline V gene (reference sequence). Clipping removes 3 bases from V and 8 bases from J, with 8 as the unmatched junction base count. From the cysteine through the phenylalanine, the CDR3 covers 15 amino acids. Only CDR3 DNA remains: 45 bases, in frame from the first base.

The chain joins TRBV30 to TRBJ2-2, and 11 bases in between align with TRBD2. The material sequenced was naive CD4+ T cells from blood. Interpreted using the paper, the cell subset or site label stands for: true naive CD4+ T cells. This TCR was recovered from a man between 18 and 29 years old in good health. CDR3 protein: CAWRGTSGRFGELFF. At the DNA level, the sequence is TGTGCCTGGAGGGGAACTAGCGGGAGATTTGGGGAGCTGTTTTTT.